The 21 T cell receptor beta chains given below trace back to one sample, sequenced in a study of shared clonotypes between healthy human individuals. Only in-frame clones appear in the TCRdb table, and some are missing; sequencing was by immunoSEQ multiplex PCR. This table holds under 2.5 million clones, around 90% found once. The source material was naive CD4+ T cells from PBMCs. Subset in this sample: CD45RA+ positively selected. The receptors originated from a young man in good health. Some clones in this sample may be carry-over from other donors' samples.

With respect to this clone: One end of the junction does not line up with germline, which may come from a read error. The chain uses TRBV6-1 and TRBJ1-2, with unresolved D. The V gene's germline CDR1 is MNHNS and CDR2 SASEGT. This CDR3 has 12 residues. CDR3 sequence: CASSERSVSPSF. The CDR3 DNA reads as TGTGCCAGCAGTGAACGTTCCGTATCGCCGTCCTTC.

J is TRBJ1-1 and V is TRBV28; D unclear. Per germline, CDR1 MDHEN and CDR2 SYDVKM. V lost 8 bases, J lost 1 base, and 14 bases lay in between. This CDR3 spans 14 amino acids. This CDR3 is CASRMAYPNTEAFF. In nucleotides, the CDR3 is TGTGCCAGCCGTATGGCGTACCCGAACACTGAAGCTTTCTTT.

In regard to this clone: Within the sample, other DNA sequences also encode this same CDR3. This rearrangement joins TRBV7-3 to TRBJ1-1; no clear D. V was clipped by 3 bases and J by 0 bases, with 5 bases between them. Germline V gives CDR1 SGHTA, CDR2 FQGTGA. The CDR3 totals 13 residues. The CDR3 nucleotides read TGTGCCAGCAGCTTCAGGATGAACACTGAAGCTTTCTTT. It specifies CASSFRMNTEAFF.

V is TRBV4-2 and J is TRBJ2-7, with D perhaps TRBD2 (6 bases). Germline loops: CDR1 LGHNA, CDR2 YNFKEQ. The germline V and J ends were trimmed by 1 base and 3 bases, with 13 bases remaining between them. The CDR3 contains 15 residues. This CDR3 reads CASSQVEGGDYEQYF. CDR3 bases: TGTGCCAGCAGCCAAGTAGAGGGAGGCGACTACGAGCAGTACTTC.

Notes on this clone: This sample also contains other DNA sequences that code for the same CDR3. This chain connects TRBV9 to TRBJ1-1, with 8 nucleotides matching TRBD1. The CDR3 is 14 amino acids. The trim removed 2 bases at V and 2 bases at J, leaving 2 bases unmatched. Germline lookup yields CDR1 SGDLS and CDR2 YYNGEE. CDR3 DNA sequence: TGTGCCAGCAGCGTTCAGGGGGCTAACACTGAAGCTTTCTTT. Amino acid sequence: CASSVQGANTEAFF.

About this clone itself: This CDR3 is also generated by other DNA sequences in the sample. V and J are TRBV2 and TRBJ1-2, with D perhaps TRBD1 (6 bases). CDR3 length equals 13 residues. The V end lost 2 bases, the J end lost 2 bases, and 6 bases lay between the germline ends. From germline, CDR1 is SNHLY and CDR2 FYNNEI. The CDR3 spells CASSEQGNYGYTF. CDR3 nucleotides: TGTGCCAGCAGTGAACAGGGGAACTATGGCTACACCTTC.

To note about this clone: Other DNA sequences from this sample encode an identical CDR3 as well. The chain carries TRBV5-1 and TRBJ2-4; perhaps TRBD2 as D (6 bases). This CDR3 is built from 14 residues. CDR1 is SGHRS and CDR2 is YFSETQ in the germline V gene. Trimming left V 4 bases short and J 4 bases short, with 12 bases between. The CDR3 bases are TGCGCCAGCAGCCCCGGGACTGAGAAAAACATTCAGTACTTC. Its translation is CASSPGTEKNIQYF.

This clone was observed once. This CDR3 is CASRPGTDYTDTQYF. CDR3 bases: TGTGCCAGCAGGCCCGGGACCGACTACACAGATACGCAGTATTTT. V is TRBV5-6 and J is TRBJ2-3; TRBD1 or TRBD2 may be the D gene (5 bases each). The ends were cut back, 5 bases at V and 2 bases at J, with 15 bases in the middle. Germline CDR1 reads SGHDT; CDR2 reads YYEEEE. The CDR3 is 15 amino acids.

The chain has TRBV2 and TRBJ2-2; D is perhaps TRBD2 (5 bases). The germline V gene has CDR1 SNHLY and CDR2 FYNNEI. The length of the CDR3 is 12 residues. V shed 6 bases and J shed 13 bases, with 15 bases lying between them. The CDR3 spells CASSAGVAGLFF. CDR3 bases: TGTGCCAGCAGCGCTGGTGTTGCGGGGCTGTTTTTT.

The chain employs TRBV4-2 and TRBJ2-7; D remains unclear. Germline CDR1 and CDR2: LGHNA and YNFKEQ. The CDR3 totals 15 residues. V was shortened by 0 bases and J by 1 base, with 10 bases between the two germline ends. CDR3 nucleotide sequence: TGTGCCAGCAGCCAAGATCTAGGCAGATCCTACGAGCAGTACTTC. Encoded protein: CASSQDLGRSYEQYF.

V gene TRBV18 combines with J gene TRBJ2-2; D ambiguous. The CDR3 contains 14 residues. Germline V gene sequence: CDR1 KGHSH, CDR2 LQKENI. V was cut by 8 bases and J by 7 bases, with 17 bases left in between. In nucleotides, the CDR3 is TGTGCCAGCACTCCGCGTAGCCGCGTCGGGGAGCTGTTTTTT. Residues: CASTPRSRVGELFF.

A word on this clone: The same CDR3 can be traced to other DNA sequences in this sample. This sequence joins TRBV28 and TRBJ2-1, with D unclear. CDR3 length: 10 residues. Germline CDR1 and CDR2: MDHEN and SYDVKM. V lost 11 bases and J lost 9, with 11 bases in between. CDR3 nucleotides: TGTGCCTCCGGGTGGGGTGAGCAGTTCTTC. This codes for CASGWGEQFF.

The chain recombines TRBV5-6 with TRBJ2-3; 7 nucleotides agree with TRBD2. Germline V gene sequence: CDR1 SGHDT, CDR2 YYEEEE. This CDR3 has 16 residues. V lost 0 bases and J lost 0; bases outside the gene matches: 4. In DNA form, the CDR3 reads TGTGCCAGCAGCTTGGAGGGAGGGTCTAGCACAGATACGCAGTATTTT. Translated, it gives CASSLEGGSSTDTQYF.

V gene TRBV7-9 combines with J gene TRBJ2-2; D not certain. This CDR3 spans 14 amino acids. The V gene lost 5 bases and the J gene lost 6 bases, with 13 bases spanning the gap. Germline CDR1 reads SEHNR; CDR2 reads FQNEAQ (reference sequence). DNA for the CDR3: TGTGCCAGCAGCCCCCTTCCGGTGGCCGGGGAGCTGTTTTTT. Its protein is CASSPLPVAGELFF.

The chain joins TRBV6-5 to TRBJ1-1; the match to TRBD1 covers 10 bases. Looked up from germline, CDR1 is MNHEY and CDR2 is SVGAGI. This CDR3 contains 14 residues. The trim removed 4 bases at V and 6 bases at J, leaving 5 bases unmatched. CDR3 DNA: TGTGCCAGCAGTTCCCGACAGGGGGCATCTGAAGCTTTCTTT. Translation gives CASSSRQGASEAFF.

This clone has only one observation. The genes are TRBV19 and TRBJ2-3; D is perhaps TRBD2 (6 bases). The CDR3 sequence is 21 residues long. Germline V gene data show CDR1 as LNHDA and CDR2 as SQIVND (reference sequence). Trimming stripped 5 bases from V and 0 bases from J, with 30 bases between. CDR3 residues: CASSARLGLLEIHTSTDTQYF. CDR3 DNA: TGTGCCAGTAGTGCAAGACTTGGACTATTGGAGATACACACCAGCACAGATACGCAGTATTTT.

The V and J genes are TRBV19 and TRBJ1-1; D unresolved. There are 14 residues in the CDR3. V lost 5 bases to trimming and J lost 8 bases, with 18 bases between them. CDR1 and CDR2 (germline): LNHDA, SQIVND (reference sequence). The CDR3 DNA is TGTGCCAGTAGTCTCGCCGGGCGTCAGGCCGAAGCTTTCTTT. Protein sequence: CASSLAGRQAEAFF.

The chain is built from TRBV18 and TRBJ1-3; 8 bases are shared with TRBD1. The junction had 7 bases not matched to a gene; V was cut back by 3 bases and J by 3 bases. Germline CDR1 and CDR2: KGHSH and LQKENI. The CDR3 sequence is 16 residues long. CDR3 sequence: CASSPGGQGIGNTIYF. CDR3 bases: TGTGCCAGCTCACCCGGCGGACAGGGAATTGGAAACACCATATATTTT.

The V call is TRBV5-1, the J call TRBJ2-1, with 11 bases fitting TRBD2. Germline V gene lookup returns CDR1 SGHRS and CDR2 YFSETQ. This CDR3 has 14 amino acids. V was clipped by 6 bases and J by 6 bases; unmatched bases: 5. The CDR3, as DNA: TGCGCCAGCAACTTCGGGACTAGCGGCAATGAGCAGTTCTTC. It translates to CASNFGTSGNEQFF.

The chain combines TRBV6-4 with TRBJ1-2; D remains ambiguous. The germline gives CDR1 MRHNA, CDR2 SNTAGT. The CDR3 loop spans 12 amino acids. Trimming took off 4 bases at V and 5 bases at J, with 8 bases between the two ends. The CDR3 sequence: CASSAPGYGYTF. The CDR3 region has the DNA TGTGCCAGCAGTGCCCCGGGGTATGGCTACACCTTC.

V usage is TRBV28 and J usage is TRBJ1-5; 8 nucleotides line up with TRBD1. Per germline, CDR1 MDHEN and CDR2 SYDVKM. With 6 bases clipped from V and 10 bases from J, the junction kept 14 bases outside the gene matches. The CDR3 has 15 residues. This CDR3 is CASSRTGTGSSPQHF. CDR3 bases: TGTGCCAGCAGCCGGACCGGGACAGGAAGTAGTCCCCAGCATTTT.